This note documents a single TCR beta chain sequence. Sequencing was performed with immunoSEQ multiplex PCR; in TCRdb, only in-frame clones are kept and a portion is missing. This table holds some 130,000 clones, 85% to 90% found once. The sample comes from a study of T cell responses to AZD1222 COVID-19 vaccine. Whole-study context: Both about-4-week and about-12-week second-dose recipients were combined.

There are 12 residues in the CDR3. Trimming removed 6 bases from V and 4 bases from J, with 9 bases in between. Germline V gene lookup returns CDR1 MDHEN and CDR2 SYDVKM. This material consisted of peripheral blood, taken on day 0 of AZD1222 vaccination. The chain couples TRBV28 to TRBJ1-1; a possible D gene is TRBD1 (5 bases). The receptor was isolated from an adult in good health. The CDR3 protein is CASRRGITEAFF. CDR3 DNA sequence: TGTGCCAGCAGGAGGGGTATCACTGAAGCTTTCTTT.